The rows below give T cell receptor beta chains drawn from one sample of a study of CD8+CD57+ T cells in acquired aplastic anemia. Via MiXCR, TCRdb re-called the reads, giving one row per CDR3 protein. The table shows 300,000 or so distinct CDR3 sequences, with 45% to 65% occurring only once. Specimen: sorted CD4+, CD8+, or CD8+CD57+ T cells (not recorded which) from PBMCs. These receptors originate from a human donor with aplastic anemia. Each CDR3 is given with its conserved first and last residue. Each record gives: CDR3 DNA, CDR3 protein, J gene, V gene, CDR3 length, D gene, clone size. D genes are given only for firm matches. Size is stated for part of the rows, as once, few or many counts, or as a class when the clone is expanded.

DNA: TGTGCCAGCAGCTTATTTGGGGGGCCAGATACGCAGTATTTT
CDR3: CASSLFGGPDTQYF
J: TRBJ2-3
V: TRBV7-3
length: 14
D: .
size: once

DNA: TGTGCCATCAGCGAGTCGACCGGTGTTGGAGGTACGCAGTATTTT
CDR3: CAISESTGVGGTQYF
J: TRBJ2-3
V: TRBV10-3
length: 15
D: .
size: .

DNA: TGTGCCAGCAGTGTTGCAGGGTGGCACGAGCAGTACTTC
CDR3: CASSVAGWHEQYF
J: TRBJ2-7
V: TRBV2
length: 13
D: .
size: few

DNA: TGTGCCAGCAGCTCGGGACTAGCGGGGAGAGACGAGCAGTACTTC
CDR3: CASSSGLAGRDEQYF
J: TRBJ2-7
V: TRBV7-3
length: 15
D: TRBD2
size: few

DNA: TGCAGTGCCAAAAGAGGCGCCGTCCCCACAGATACGCAGTATTTT
CDR3: CSAKRGAVPTDTQYF
J: TRBJ2-3
V: TRBV20-1
length: 15
D: .
size: many

DNA: TGTGCCAGCAGCTTTTGGCTAGCGGGTCAAGAGACCCAGTACTTC
CDR3: CASSFWLAGQETQYF
J: TRBJ2-5
V: TRBV19
length: 15
D: TRBD2
size: .

DNA: TGTGCCATCAGACCGTCTATGAACACTGAAGCTTTCTTT
CDR3: CAIRPSMNTEAFF
J: TRBJ1-1
V: TRBV10-3
length: 13
D: .
size: few

DNA: TGTGCCAGCAGCTTAGGGCAGGATCACTATGGCTACACCTTC
CDR3: CASSLGQDHYGYTF
J: TRBJ1-2
V: TRBV7-9
length: 14
D: .
size: few

DNA: TGTGCCAGCAGCCCGACGGGACAGAGCTCCTACGAGCAGTACTTC
CDR3: CASSPTGQSSYEQYF
J: TRBJ2-7
V: TRBV7-3
length: 15
D: TRBD1
size: .

DNA: TGTGCCAGCGGGTTATGGGTTGAGCAGTACTTC
CDR3: CASGLWVEQYF
J: TRBJ2-7
V: TRBV2
length: 11
D: .
size: many

DNA: TGTGCCAGCAGCCACAACCCCACCGGGGAGCTGTTTTTT
CDR3: CASSHNPTGELFF
J: TRBJ2-2
V: TRBV7-9
length: 13
D: .
size: .

DNA: TGTGCCAGCAGCCACGGGACTAGCCAACAAGAGACCCAGTACTTC
CDR3: CASSHGTSQQETQYF
J: TRBJ2-5
V: TRBV3-1
length: 15
D: TRBD2
size: many

DNA: TGTGCCAGCAAGGTGCGGATAGGGGTCGAAAATGAAAAACTGTTTTTT
CDR3: CASKVRIGVENEKLFF
J: TRBJ1-4
V: TRBV2
length: 16
D: .
size: .

DNA: TGCAGTGCTAGTTTCGGCCCTGAAGCTTTCTTT
CDR3: CSASFGPEAFF
J: TRBJ1-1
V: TRBV20-1
length: 11
D: .
size: .

DNA: TGTGCCAGCAGTGACCAGGGGGTTGGCTACACCTTC
CDR3: CASSDQGVGYTF
J: TRBJ1-2
V: TRBV5-5
length: 12
D: TRBD1
size: .

DNA: TGTGCCACCAGTGAGAGGGACAGGGAGTTGTCGAGGAGCTCCTACGAGCAGTACTTC
CDR3: CATSERDRELSRSSYEQYF
J: TRBJ2-7
V: TRBV24-1
length: 19
D: TRBD1
size: many

DNA: TGTGCCACCAGCCCTGTAACTTCTGATCAGCCCCAGCATTTT
CDR3: CATSPVTSDQPQHF
J: TRBJ1-5
V: TRBV15
length: 14
D: .
size: .

DNA: TGCAGCGTTGTAGGTCAGCATGGAAACACCATATATTTT
CDR3: CSVVGQHGNTIYF
J: TRBJ1-3
V: TRBV29-1
length: 13
D: .
size: .

DNA: TGTGCCAGTAGTAAGGGGTACGAGCAGTACTTC
CDR3: CASSKGYEQYF
J: TRBJ2-7
V: TRBV19
length: 11
D: .
size: few

DNA: TGCAGTGCTAGCGTTTTAGCGGGAGCCGGAGAGACCCAGTACTTC
CDR3: CSASVLAGAGETQYF
J: TRBJ2-5
V: TRBV20-1
length: 15
D: TRBD2
size: .

DNA: TGTGCCAGCAGCTTAACGGAGGGGGGGGAGCAGTACTTC
CDR3: CASSLTEGGEQYF
J: TRBJ2-7
V: TRBV5-8
length: 13
D: .
size: many

DNA: TGTGCCAGCCAACATCGGGGGCCAGGAGATACGCAGTATTTT
CDR3: CASQHRGPGDTQYF
J: TRBJ2-3
V: TRBV27
length: 14
D: .
size: many

DNA: TGTGCCAGCAGCTTAGCGGTGATAGCGGGAACCACAGATACGCAGTATTTT
CDR3: CASSLAVIAGTTDTQYF
J: TRBJ2-3
V: TRBV7-9
length: 17
D: TRBD2
size: .

DNA: TGTGCCAGCAGCTTAGTCGCAACCGGGGAGCTGTTTTTT
CDR3: CASSLVATGELFF
J: TRBJ2-2
V: TRBV7-3
length: 13
D: .
size: .

DNA: TGTGCCAGCAGCTCCGTGGACAGACTCTATGGCTACACCTTC
CDR3: CASSSVDRLYGYTF
J: TRBJ1-2
V: TRBV7-9
length: 14
D: .
size: .

DNA: TGTGCCGCACAGCGGGAGGGGACCTACGAGCAGTACTTC
CDR3: CAAQREGTYEQYF
J: TRBJ2-7
V: TRBV2
length: 13
D: TRBD2
size: few

DNA: TGTGCCAGCAGGGGACAGGGACTAGCCGTGGAGACCCAGTACTTC
CDR3: CASRGQGLAVETQYF
J: TRBJ2-5
V: TRBV2
length: 15
D: .
size: .

DNA: TGTGCCAGCAGGGGGGCGGCGGCGTCCTACGAGCAGTACTTC
CDR3: CASRGAAASYEQYF
J: TRBJ2-7
V: TRBV18
length: 14
D: .
size: .

DNA: TGTGCCAGCAGCTTGTTGGGGCTGAATGAGCAGTTCTTC
CDR3: CASSLLGLNEQFF
J: TRBJ2-1
V: TRBV7-3
length: 13
D: .
size: many

DNA: TGCGCCACCCGAAAGAGGGGGCTCACAGATACGCAGTATTTT
CDR3: CATRKRGLTDTQYF
J: TRBJ2-3
V: TRBV10-1
length: 14
D: TRBD1
size: .